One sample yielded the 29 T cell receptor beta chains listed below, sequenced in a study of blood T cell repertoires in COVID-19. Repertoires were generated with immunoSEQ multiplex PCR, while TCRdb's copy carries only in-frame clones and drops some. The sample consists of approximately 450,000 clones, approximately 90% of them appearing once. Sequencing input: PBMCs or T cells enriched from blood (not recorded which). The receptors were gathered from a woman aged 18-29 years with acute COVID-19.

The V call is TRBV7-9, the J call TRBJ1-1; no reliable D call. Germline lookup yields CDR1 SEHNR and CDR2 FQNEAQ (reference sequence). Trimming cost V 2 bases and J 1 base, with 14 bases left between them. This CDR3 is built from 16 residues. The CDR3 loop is CASSLSDRGGNTEAFF. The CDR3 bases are TGTGCCAGCAGCTTATCTGATCGGGGAGGGAACACTGAAGCTTTCTTT.

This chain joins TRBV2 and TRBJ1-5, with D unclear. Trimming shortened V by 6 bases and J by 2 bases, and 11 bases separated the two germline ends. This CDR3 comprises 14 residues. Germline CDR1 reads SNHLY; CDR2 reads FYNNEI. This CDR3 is CASREEYRNQPQHF. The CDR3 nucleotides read TGTGCCAGCAGAGAGGAGTACCGCAATCAGCCCCAGCATTTT. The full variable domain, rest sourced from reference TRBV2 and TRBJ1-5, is EPEVTQTPSHQVTQMGQEVILRCVPISNHLYFYWYRQILGQKVEFLVSFYNNEISEKSEIFDDQFSVERPDGSNFTLKIRSTKLEDSAMYFCASREEYRNQPQHFGDGTRLSIL.

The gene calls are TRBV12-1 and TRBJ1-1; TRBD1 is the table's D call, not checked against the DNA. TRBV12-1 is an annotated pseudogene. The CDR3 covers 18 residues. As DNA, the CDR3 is TGTGCCAGCAGCTTTCCCCTAAGACAGGGTATGATGAACACTGAAGCTTTCTTT. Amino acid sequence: CASSFPLRQGMMNTEAFF.

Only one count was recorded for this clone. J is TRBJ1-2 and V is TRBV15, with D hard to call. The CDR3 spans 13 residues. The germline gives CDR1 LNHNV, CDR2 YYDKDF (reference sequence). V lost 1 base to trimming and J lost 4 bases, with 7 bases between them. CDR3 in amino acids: CATSRGSGYGYTF. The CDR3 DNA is TGTGCCACCAGCAGAGGGAGTGGCTATGGCTACACCTTC.

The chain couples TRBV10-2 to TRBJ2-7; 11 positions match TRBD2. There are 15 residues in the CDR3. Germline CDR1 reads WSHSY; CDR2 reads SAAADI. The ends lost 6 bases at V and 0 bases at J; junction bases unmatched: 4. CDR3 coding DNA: TGCGCCAGCAGAGAAACTAGCGGGGGCTCCTACGAGCAGTACTTC. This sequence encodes CASRETSGGSYEQYF.

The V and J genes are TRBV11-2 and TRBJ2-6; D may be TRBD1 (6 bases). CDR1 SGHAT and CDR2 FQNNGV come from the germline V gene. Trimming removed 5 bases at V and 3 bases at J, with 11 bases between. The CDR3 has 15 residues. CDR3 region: CASSHRVGGANVLTF. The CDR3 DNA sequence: TGTGCCAGCAGCCACAGGGTTGGTGGGGCCAACGTCCTGACTTTC.

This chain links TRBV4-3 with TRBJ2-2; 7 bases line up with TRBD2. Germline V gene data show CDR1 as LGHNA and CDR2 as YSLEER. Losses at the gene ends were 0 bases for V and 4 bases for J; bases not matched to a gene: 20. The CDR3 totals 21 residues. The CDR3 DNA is TGCGCCAGCAGCCAAGATGCTTTGCAGGGAGTTAGCGGGTCACCCACCGGGGAGCTGTTTTTT. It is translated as CASSQDALQGVSGSPTGELFF.

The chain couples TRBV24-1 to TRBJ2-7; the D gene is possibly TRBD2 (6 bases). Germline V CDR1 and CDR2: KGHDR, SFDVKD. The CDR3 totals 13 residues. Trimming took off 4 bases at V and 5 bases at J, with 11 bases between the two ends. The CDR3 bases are TGTGCCACCAGTGACGGGAGATATAACGAGCAGTACTTC. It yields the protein CATSDGRYNEQYF.

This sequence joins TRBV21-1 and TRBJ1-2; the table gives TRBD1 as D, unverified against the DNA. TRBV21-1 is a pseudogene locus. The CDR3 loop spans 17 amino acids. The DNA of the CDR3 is TGTGCCAGCAGCAAAAAAGGGGGGGACAGGGGCCGACGAGGCTACACCTTC. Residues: CASSKKGGDRGRRGYTF.

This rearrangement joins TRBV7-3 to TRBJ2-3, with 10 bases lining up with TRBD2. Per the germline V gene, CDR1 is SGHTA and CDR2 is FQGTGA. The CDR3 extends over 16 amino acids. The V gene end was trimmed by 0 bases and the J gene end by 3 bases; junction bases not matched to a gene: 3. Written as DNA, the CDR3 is TGTGCCAGCAGCTTAACACCTAGCGGGGGTACAGATACGCAGTATTTT. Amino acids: CASSLTPSGGTDTQYF.

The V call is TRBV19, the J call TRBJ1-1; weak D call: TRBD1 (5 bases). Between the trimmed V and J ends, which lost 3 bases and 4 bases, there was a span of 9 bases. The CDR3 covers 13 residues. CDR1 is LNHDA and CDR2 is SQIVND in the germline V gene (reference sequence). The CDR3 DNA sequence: TGTGCCAGTAGTATTAGCAGGGCCACTGAAGCTTTCTTT. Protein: CASSISRATEAFF.

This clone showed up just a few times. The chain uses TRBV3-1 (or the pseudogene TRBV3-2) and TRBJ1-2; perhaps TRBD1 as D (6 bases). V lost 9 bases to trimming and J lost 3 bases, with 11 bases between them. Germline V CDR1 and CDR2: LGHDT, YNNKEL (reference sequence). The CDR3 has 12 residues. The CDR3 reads CASTQGYYGYTF. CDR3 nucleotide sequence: TGTGCCAGTACGCAGGGGTACTATGGCTACACCTTC.

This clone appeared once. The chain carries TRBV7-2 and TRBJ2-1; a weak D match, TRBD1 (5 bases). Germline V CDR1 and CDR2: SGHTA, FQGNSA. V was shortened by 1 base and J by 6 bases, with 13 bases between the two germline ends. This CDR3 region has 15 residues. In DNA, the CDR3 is TGTGCCAGCAGCTTAGACAGGAACGCGGCCAATGAGCAGTTCTTC. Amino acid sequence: CASSLDRNAANEQFF. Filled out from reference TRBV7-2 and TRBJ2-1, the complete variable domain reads GAGVSQSPSNKVTEKGKDVELRCDPISGHTALYWYRQSLGQGLEFLIYFQGNSAPDKSGLPSDRFSAERTGGSVSTLTIQRTQQEDSAVYLCASSLDRNAANEQFFGPGTRLTVL.

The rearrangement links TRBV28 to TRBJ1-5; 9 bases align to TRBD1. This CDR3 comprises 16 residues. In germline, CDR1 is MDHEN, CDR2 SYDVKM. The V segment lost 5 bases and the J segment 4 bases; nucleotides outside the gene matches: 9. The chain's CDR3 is CASSPSDRGGNQPQHF. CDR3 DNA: TGTGCCAGCAGTCCATCGGACAGGGGAGGTAATCAGCCCCAGCATTTT. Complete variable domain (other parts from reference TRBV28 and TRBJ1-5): DVKVTQSSRYLVKRTGEKVFLECVQDMDHENMFWYRQDPGLGLRLIYFSYDVKMKEKGDIPEGYSVSREKKERFSLILESASTNQTSMYLCASSPSDRGGNQPQHFGDGTRLSIL.

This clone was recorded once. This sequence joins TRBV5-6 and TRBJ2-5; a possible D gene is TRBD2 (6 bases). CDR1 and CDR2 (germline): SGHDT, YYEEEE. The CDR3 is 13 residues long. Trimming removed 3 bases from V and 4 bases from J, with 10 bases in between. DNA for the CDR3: TGTGCCAGCAGCTATTTGGGGGGAGAGACCCAGTACTTC. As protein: CASSYLGGETQYF. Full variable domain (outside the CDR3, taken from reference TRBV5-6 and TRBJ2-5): DAGVTQSPTHLIKTRGQQVTLRCSPKSGHDTVSWYQQALGQGPQFIFQYYEEEERQRGNFPDRFSGHQFPNYSSELNVNALLLGDSALYLCASSYLGGETQYFGPGTRLLVL.

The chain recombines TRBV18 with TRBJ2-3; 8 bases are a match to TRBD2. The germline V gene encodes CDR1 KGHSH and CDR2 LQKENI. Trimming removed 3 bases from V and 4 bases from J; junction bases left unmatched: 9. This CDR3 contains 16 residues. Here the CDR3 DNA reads TGTGCCAGCTCACCTCCGGGACTAGTGTCCTCAGATACGCAGTATTTT. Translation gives CASSPPGLVSSDTQYF.

The CDR3 protein is CSASARLTGTGAYEQYF. CDR3 nucleotide sequence: TGCAGTGCTAGTGCTAGACTGACCGGGACAGGGGCGTACGAGCAGTACTTC. The chain links TRBV20-1 to TRBJ2-7; 10 bases are shared with TRBD1. Trimming cost V 3 bases and J 4 bases; bases outside gene matches: 15. CDR1 is DFQATT, CDR2 SNEGSKA, per germline (reference sequence). The CDR3 has 17 residues.

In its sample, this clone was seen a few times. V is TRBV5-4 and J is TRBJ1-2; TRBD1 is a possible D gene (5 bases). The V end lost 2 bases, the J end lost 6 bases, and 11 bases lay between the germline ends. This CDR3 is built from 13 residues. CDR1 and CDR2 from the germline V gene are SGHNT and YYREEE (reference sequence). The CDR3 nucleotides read TGTGCCAGCAGCTTTGGGTCAGGGAATGGCTACACCTTC. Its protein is CASSFGSGNGYTF.

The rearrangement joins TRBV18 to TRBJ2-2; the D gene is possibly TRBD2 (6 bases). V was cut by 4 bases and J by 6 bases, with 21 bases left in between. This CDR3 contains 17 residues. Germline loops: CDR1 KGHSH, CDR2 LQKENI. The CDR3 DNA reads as TGTGCCAGCTCACGAGGATTCCAGGGAGGATTGGCCGGGGAGCTGTTTTTT. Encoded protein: CASSRGFQGGLAGELFF.

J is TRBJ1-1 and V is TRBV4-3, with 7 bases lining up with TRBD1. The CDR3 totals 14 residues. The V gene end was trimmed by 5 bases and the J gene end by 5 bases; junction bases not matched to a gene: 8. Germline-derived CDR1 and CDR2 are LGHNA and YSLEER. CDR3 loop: CASSLTGVKTEAFF. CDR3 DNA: TGCGCCAGCAGCTTAACAGGGGTAAAAACTGAAGCTTTCTTT.

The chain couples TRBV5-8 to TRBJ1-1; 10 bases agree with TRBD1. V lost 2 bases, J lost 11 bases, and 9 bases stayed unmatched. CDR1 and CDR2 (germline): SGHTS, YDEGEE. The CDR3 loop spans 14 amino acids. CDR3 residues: CASSLDRDRGWAFF. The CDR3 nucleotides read TGTGCCAGCAGCTTAGACCGGGACAGGGGTTGGGCTTTCTTT.

The CDR3 DNA follows: TGTGCCGGAGGCCAGTACTCTGGAAACACCATATATTTT. Its protein is CAGGQYSGNTIYF. J is TRBJ1-3 and V is TRBV30; no reliable D call. In germline, CDR1 is GTSNPN, CDR2 SVGIG (reference sequence). V lost 8 bases to trimming and J lost 0 bases, with 11 bases between them. The CDR3 contains 13 residues. Drawing the rest from reference TRBV30 and TRBJ1-3, the complete variable domain is SQTIHQWPATLVQPVGSPLSLECTVEGTSNPNLYWYRQAAGRGLQLLFYSVGIGQISSEVPQNLSASRPQDRQFILSSKKLLLSDSGFYLCAGGQYSGNTIYFGEGSWLTVV.

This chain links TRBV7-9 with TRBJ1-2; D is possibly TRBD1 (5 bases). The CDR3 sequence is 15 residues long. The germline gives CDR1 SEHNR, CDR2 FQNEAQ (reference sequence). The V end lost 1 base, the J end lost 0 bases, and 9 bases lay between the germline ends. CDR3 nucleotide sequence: TGTGCCAGCAGCTTAGAAATGACAGCTAACTATGGCTACACCTTC. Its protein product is CASSLEMTANYGYTF.

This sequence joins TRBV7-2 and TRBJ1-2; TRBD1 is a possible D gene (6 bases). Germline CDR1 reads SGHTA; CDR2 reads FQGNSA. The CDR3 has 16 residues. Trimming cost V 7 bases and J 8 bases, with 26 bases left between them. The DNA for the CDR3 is TGTGCCAGCACCCAAATGACAGGCCACACCAGGGACGGCTACACCTTC. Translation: CASTQMTGHTRDGYTF.

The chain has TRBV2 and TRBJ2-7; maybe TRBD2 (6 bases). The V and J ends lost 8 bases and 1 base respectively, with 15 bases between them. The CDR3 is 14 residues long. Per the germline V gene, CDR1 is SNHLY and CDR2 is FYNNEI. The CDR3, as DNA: TGTGCCAGCGGGGTCTGGACTACTTCCTACGAGCAGTACTTC. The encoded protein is CASGVWTTSYEQYF. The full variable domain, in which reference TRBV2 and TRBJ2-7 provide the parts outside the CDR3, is EPEVTQTPSHQVTQMGQEVILRCVPISNHLYFYWYRQILGQKVEFLVSFYNNEISEKSEIFDDQFSVERPDGSNFTLKIRSTKLEDSAMYFCASGVWTTSYEQYFGPGTRLTVT.

The CDR3 nucleotides are TGCGCCAGCAGGGACAGTCTAATACTAGCGGGAGATGGTAATGAGCAGTTCTTC. Protein: CASRDSLILAGDGNEQFF. The V gene is TRBV4-3, the J gene TRBJ2-1; 11 nucleotides match TRBD2. This CDR3 contains 18 residues. Per germline, CDR1 LGHNA and CDR2 YSLEER. Unmatched junction bases numbered 17, after V lost 6 bases and J lost 7 bases.

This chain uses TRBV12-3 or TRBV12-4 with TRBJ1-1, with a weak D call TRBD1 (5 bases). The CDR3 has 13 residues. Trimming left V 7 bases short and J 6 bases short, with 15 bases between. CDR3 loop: CASTSGTGPEAFF. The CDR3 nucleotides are TGTGCCAGCACCAGCGGGACGGGCCCTGAAGCTTTCTTT.

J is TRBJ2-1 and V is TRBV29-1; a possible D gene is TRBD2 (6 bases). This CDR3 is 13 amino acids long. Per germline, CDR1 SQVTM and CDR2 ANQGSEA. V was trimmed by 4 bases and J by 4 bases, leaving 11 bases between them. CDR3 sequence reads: CSVVSGVYNEQFF. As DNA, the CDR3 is TGCAGCGTTGTGTCGGGGGTATACAATGAGCAGTTCTTC.

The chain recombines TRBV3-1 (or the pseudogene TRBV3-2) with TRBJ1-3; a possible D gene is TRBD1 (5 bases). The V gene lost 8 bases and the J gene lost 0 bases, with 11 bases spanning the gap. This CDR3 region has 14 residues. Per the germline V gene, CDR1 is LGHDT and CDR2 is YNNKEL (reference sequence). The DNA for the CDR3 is TGTGCCAGCGGGGGGACGGTCTCTGGAAACACCATATATTTT. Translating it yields CASGGTVSGNTIYF.